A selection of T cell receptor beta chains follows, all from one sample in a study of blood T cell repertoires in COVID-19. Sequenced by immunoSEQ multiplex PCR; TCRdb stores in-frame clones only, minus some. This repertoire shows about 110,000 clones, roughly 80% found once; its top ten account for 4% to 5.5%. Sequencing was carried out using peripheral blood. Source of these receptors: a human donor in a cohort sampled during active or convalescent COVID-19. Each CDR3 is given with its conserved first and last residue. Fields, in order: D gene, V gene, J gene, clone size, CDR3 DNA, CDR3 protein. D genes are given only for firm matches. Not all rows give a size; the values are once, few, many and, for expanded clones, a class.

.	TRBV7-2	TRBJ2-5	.	TGTGCCAGCAGCTTCCCGGGGAGCCAAGAGACCCAGTACTTC	CASSFPGSQETQYF
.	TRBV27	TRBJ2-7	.	TGTGCCAGCAGTTTTCGCGACAGGATCTACGAGCAGTACTTC	CASSFRDRIYEQYF
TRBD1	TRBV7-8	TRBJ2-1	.	TGTGCCAGCAGAAGAACCGGGACAGCGTACAATGAGCAGTTCTTC	CASRRTGTAYNEQFF
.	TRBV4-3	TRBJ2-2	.	TGCGCCAGCAGCCAAGGGGCGCGGGGTCACGGGGAGCTGTTTTTT	CASSQGARGHGELFF
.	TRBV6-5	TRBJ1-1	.	TGTGCCAGCAGAAAACAAAACAGGGTAACTGAAGCTTTCTTT	CASRKQNRVTEAFF
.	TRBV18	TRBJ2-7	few	TGTGCCAGCTCATTACGAGTCAGGGCCCCAGACGTCGAGCAGTACTTC	CASSLRVRAPDVEQYF
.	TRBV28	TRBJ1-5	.	TGTGCCAGCAGTAACTACAATCAGCCCCAGCATTTT	CASSNYNQPQHF
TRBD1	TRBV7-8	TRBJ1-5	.	TGTGCCAGCAGCTTAAATGCTTTGGCAGGGGGCCCCAATCAGCCCCAGCATTTT	CASSLNALAGGPNQPQHF
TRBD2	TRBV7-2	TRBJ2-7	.	TGTGCCAGCAGCTTTAGCGGGGGCTTCTACGAGCAGTACTTC	CASSFSGGFYEQYF
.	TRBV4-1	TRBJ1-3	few	TGCGCCAGCAGCCAACAGGAACTTGGAAACACCATATATTTT	CASSQQELGNTIYF
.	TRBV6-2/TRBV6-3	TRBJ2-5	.	TGTGCCAGCAGTTACCGCGGCCTGGAGACCCAGTACTTC	CASSYRGLETQYF
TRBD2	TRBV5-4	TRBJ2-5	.	TGTGCCAGCAGCTCTATCTTTAGCGGGTGGCAAGAGACCCAGTACTTC	CASSSIFSGWQETQYF
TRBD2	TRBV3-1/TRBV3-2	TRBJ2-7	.	TGTGCCAGCAGCCAAGGACTAGCCGCCGGGAAGGAGCAGTACTTC	CASSQGLAAGKEQYF
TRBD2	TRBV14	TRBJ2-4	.	TGTGCCAGCAGCCCGGGCATCCTCTGGGGGGGCATTCAGTACTTC	CASSPGILWGGIQYF
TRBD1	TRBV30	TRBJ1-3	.	TGTGCCTGGGGACAGGGAGGCTCTGGAAACACCATATATTTT	CAWGQGGSGNTIYF
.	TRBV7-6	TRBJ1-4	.	TGTGCCAGCAGCTTAGCGGGCGGGGAAAAACTGTTTTTT	CASSLAGGEKLFF
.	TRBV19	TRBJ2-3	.	TGTGCCAGTAGTTTCACAGGGAAAATCACAGATACGCAGTATTTT	CASSFTGKITDTQYF
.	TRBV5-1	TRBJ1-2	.	TGCGCCAGTCAAACCGGACCACATGGGGCGTATGGCTACACCTTC	CASQTGPHGAYGYTF
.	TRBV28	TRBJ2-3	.	TGTGCCAGCAGTTGGGGGGCTAATGCGGGAGCTCAGGAAGATACGCAGTATTTT	CASSWGANAGAQEDTQYF
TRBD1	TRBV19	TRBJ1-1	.	TGTGCCAGTAGTGGGACAGGGGGAAGAAACACTGAAGCTTTCTTT	CASSGTGGRNTEAFF
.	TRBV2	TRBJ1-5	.	TGTGCCAGCAGTGAAGCTCGGGGGAGAGGCAATCAGCCCCAGCATTTT	CASSEARGRGNQPQHF
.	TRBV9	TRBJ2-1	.	TGTGCCAGCAGTGAAGGCTCTATCCTCGGGGGTGAGCAGTTCTTC	CASSEGSILGGEQFF
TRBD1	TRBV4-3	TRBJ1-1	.	TGCGCCAGCAGCCGGGCACGAAGACAGGGAGATAGTAGAACTGAAGCTTTCTTT	CASSRARRQGDSRTEAFF
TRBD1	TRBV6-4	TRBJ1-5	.	TGTGCCAGCAGCCCAGGGGGCACTCAGCCCCAGCATTTT	CASSPGGTQPQHF
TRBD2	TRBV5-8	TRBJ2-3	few	TGTGCCAGCAGCTTGAATTGGCTAGCGGTTACAGATACGCAGTATTTT	CASSLNWLAVTDTQYF
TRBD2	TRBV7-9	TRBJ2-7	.	TGTGCCAGCAGCTTAGCGGGGACTAGCGGGGCCTACGAGCAGTACTTC	CASSLAGTSGAYEQYF
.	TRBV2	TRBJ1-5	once	TGTGCCAGCAGTGATGGGGGGTTACAGCCCCAGCATTTT	CASSDGGLQPQHF
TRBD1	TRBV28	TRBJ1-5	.	TGTGCCAGCAGTTCACCAGGGACAGGGAATCAGCCCCAGCATTTT	CASSSPGTGNQPQHF
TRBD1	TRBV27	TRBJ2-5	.	TGTGCCAGCAGGGCCCACGGTACAGGGGAAGAGACCCAGTACTTC	CASRAHGTGEETQYF
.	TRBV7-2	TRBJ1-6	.	TGTGCCAGCAGCTTAGAGGGGACTTTCGGCAATTCACCCCTCCACTTT	CASSLEGTFGNSPLHF
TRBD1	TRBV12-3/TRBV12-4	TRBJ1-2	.	TGTGCCAGCGGGACAGGGAAACGCGGCTACACCTTC	CASGTGKRGYTF
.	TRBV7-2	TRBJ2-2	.	TGTGCCAGCAGCTTATCTAGCTTAAACACCGGGGAGCTGTTTTTT	CASSLSSLNTGELFF
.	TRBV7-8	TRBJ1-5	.	TGTGCCAGCTCGACGCAACAGCCGGTTAACAATCAGCCCCAGCATTTT	CASSTQQPVNNQPQHF
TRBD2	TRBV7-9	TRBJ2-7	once	TGTGCCAGCAGCTTTTTAGAAGCGGGAAGGAACGAGCAGTACTTC	CASSFLEAGRNEQYF
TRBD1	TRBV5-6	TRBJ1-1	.	TGTGCCAGCAGCTTCCCCCTGACAGGGACTGAAGCTTTCTTT	CASSFPLTGTEAFF
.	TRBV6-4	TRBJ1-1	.	TGTGCCAGCAGTTCAGGGTACGGGAACACTGAAGCTTTCTTT	CASSSGYGNTEAFF
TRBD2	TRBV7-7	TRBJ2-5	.	TGTGCCAGCAGCTTAGGGGGCCCGGGGGGACGAGAGACCCAGTACTTC	CASSLGGPGGRETQYF
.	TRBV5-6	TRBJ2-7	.	TGTGCCAGCAGCTGGGTAGGGGGCTCCTACGAGCAGTACTTC	CASSWVGGSYEQYF
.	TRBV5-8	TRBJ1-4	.	TGTGCCAGCAGCTTTAGGAGGAATGAAAAACTGTTTTTT	CASSFRRNEKLFF
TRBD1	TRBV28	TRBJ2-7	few	TGTGCCAGCACCTTGACAGGGGAAGTTTCCGAGCAGTACTTC	CASTLTGEVSEQYF
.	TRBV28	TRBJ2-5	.	TGTGCCAGCAGTTTATGGGGCCCCCAAGAGTCGCAGACCCAGTACTTC	CASSLWGPQESQTQYF
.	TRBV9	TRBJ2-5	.	TGTGCCAGCAGCGTAGCTAGGCAAGAGACCCAGTACTTC	CASSVARQETQYF
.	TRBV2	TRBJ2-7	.	TGTGCCAGCACCATGGACAGCTACGAGCAGTACTTC	CASTMDSYEQYF
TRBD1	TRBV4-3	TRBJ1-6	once	TGCGCCAGCAGCCAAGTACCCAGGGGGCTCTCACCCCTCCACTTT	CASSQVPRGLSPLHF
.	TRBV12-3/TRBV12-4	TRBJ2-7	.	TGTGCCAGCAGCCCGGACAGCTACGAGCAGTACTTC	CASSPDSYEQYF
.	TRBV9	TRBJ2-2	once	TGTGCCAGCAGCGTGTCTGGGCAGGGTGAAACCGGGGAGCTGTTTTTT	CASSVSGQGETGELFF
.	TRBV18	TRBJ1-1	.	TGTGCCAGCTCACCACTATCACAGGGAAACACTGAAGCTTTCTTT	CASSPLSQGNTEAFF
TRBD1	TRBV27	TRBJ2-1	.	TGTGCCAGCAGTTTATGGGGACAGAGCTCCTACAATGAGCAGTTCTTC	CASSLWGQSSYNEQFF
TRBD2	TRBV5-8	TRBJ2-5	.	TGTGCCAGCAGCGGCCGCGGGAGGCAGGTAGAGACCCAGTACTTC	CASSGRGRQVETQYF
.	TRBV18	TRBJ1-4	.	TGTGCCAGCTCACCAGCACTTGCTTTATCCGCAACTAATGAAAAACTGTTTTTT	CASSPALALSATNEKLFF
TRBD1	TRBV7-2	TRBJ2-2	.	TGTGCCAGCAGCTTAGTTTTAGGGGGCGGTTACGGGGAGCTGTTTTTT	CASSLVLGGGYGELFF
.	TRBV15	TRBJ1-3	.	TGTGCCACCAGCACGAGGCGAGGAAACACCATATATTTT	CATSTRRGNTIYF
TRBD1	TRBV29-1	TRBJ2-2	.	TGCAGCGTTGCTACGGGACAGGGGTTGGGGAACACCGGGGAGCTGTTTTTT	CSVATGQGLGNTGELFF
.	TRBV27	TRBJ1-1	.	TGTGCCAGCAGACACCTGGACACTGAAGCTTTCTTT	CASRHLDTEAFF
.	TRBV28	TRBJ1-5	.	TGTGCCAGCAGCCCTACAGGACATACTTATCAGCCCCAGCATTTT	CASSPTGHTYQPQHF
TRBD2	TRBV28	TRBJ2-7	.	TGTGCCAGCAGTTTCCCCGCGGGGGGCAGGGACGAGCAGTACTTC	CASSFPAGGRDEQYF
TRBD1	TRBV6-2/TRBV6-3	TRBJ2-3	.	TGTGCCAGCAGTCAGTCCCGGGACAGGGTAGGAACGGATACGCAGTATTTT	CASSQSRDRVGTDTQYF
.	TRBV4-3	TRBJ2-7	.	TGCGCCAGCAGCCAAGGGCCTCTGGATGACCAGGTGGAGCAGTACTTC	CASSQGPLDDQVEQYF
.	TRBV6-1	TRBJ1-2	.	TGTGCCAGCACTAATCCCACAGGGCAGAACTATGGCTACACCTTC	CASTNPTGQNYGYTF
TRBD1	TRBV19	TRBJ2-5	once	TGTGCCAGTAGTATATCGGGACAGGGAAAATCGGGGGAGACCCAGTACTTC	CASSISGQGKSGETQYF